This T cell receptor (beta chain) was found in a study of CD8 T cells in Susac syndrome. The CDR3 spans 18 residues. V shed 4 bases and J shed 0 bases, with 16 bases lying between them. The germline V gene encodes CDR1 PRHDT and CDR2 FYEKMQ (reference sequence). Random-hexamer reverse transcription was applied to roughly 0.45 to 1 ug RNA. Coverage of TCR beta CDR3 amplification by immunoSEQ multiplex PCR extended to 54 Vbeta and 13 Jbeta. TCRdb reanalysed the immunoSEQ multiplex PCR reads using MiXCR and keeps one entry per CDR3 protein. The sample includes 80,000 or so distinct CDR3 sequences, approximately 96% of them seen just once. TEMRA cells were FACS-enriched and CD8+ and CD4+ T cells negatively isolated.

The sequence derives from a human donor with Susac syndrome. The gene calls are TRBV13 and TRBJ2-6; possibly TRBD2 for D (6 bases). The sample comprised CD8+ T cells from PBMCs. DNA for the CDR3: TGTGCCAGCAGCTCCCGGGACTTCTATGACTCTGGGGCCAACGTCCTGACTTTC. Translation: CASSSRDFYDSGANVLTF.